What follows describes a single T cell receptor (beta chain). The antigen remains undetermined. The data were obtained in a study of OX40 agonist ivuxolimab in advanced cancers. Overall study: Dose-escalation patients were diagnosed with hepatocellular carcinoma, melanoma, renal cell cancer or head and neck cancer.

Study observations and caveats: Both blood CD4+ and CD8+ T cells showed clonal growth by week 6 at 0.1 to 3.0 mg/kg.

Repertoires were generated with immunoSEQ multiplex PCR, while TCRdb's copy carries only in-frame clones and drops some. The profile shows about 62,000 clones, 82% of them singletons. This CDR3 contains 15 residues. Germline CDR1 reads LGHNA; CDR2 reads YSLEER. The V end was cut by 0 bases, the J end by 3 bases, with 12 bases between. The origin of this receptor is an adult with an advanced solid tumor such as melanoma, head and neck, liver or kidney cancer. The chain employs TRBV4-3 and TRBJ2-7; D call uncertain. The source material was CD4+ or CD8+ T cells sorted from blood, sampled in a trial of the OX40 agonist ivuxolimab. The CDR3 DNA sequence: TGCGCCAGCAGCCAAGATGGAAGCCACCTCTACGAGCAGTACTTC. Encoded protein: CASSQDGSHLYEQYF.